This T cell receptor beta chain appears in the sequencing data of a study of blood T cells in healthy people across ages. Study outcomes and limitations: The long-lived group displayed more naive CD4+ cells, plus higher diversity, than the aged donors did. The study could not conclusively compare naive and antigen-experienced cells, given its unsorted PBMCs.

A sample-barcoded 5' primer and a J-beta primer mix were used in a second PCR of roughly 7 to 12 cycles. Each CDR3 protein is one row after TCRdb ran MiXCR on the 5' RACE reads. The sample consists of around 1,900,000 distinct CDR3 sequences, roughly two fifths of them appearing once. As to this clonotype: Its specificity is unknown. One junction end does not reproduce the germline sequence, and a read error may be involved.

Germline V CDR1 and CDR2: MDHEN, SYDVKM. The CDR3 length is 13 residues. Extraction yielded at least 6 micrograms of total RNA per sample. Sequencing was carried out using blood. The receptor's source is a human donor in good health. The V gene is TRBV28, the J gene TRBJ2-7; D is undetermined. CDR3 in DNA: TGTGCTAGCAGTTTCCTGTGGCACTACGAGCAGTACTTC. Its translation is CASSFLWHYEQYF.